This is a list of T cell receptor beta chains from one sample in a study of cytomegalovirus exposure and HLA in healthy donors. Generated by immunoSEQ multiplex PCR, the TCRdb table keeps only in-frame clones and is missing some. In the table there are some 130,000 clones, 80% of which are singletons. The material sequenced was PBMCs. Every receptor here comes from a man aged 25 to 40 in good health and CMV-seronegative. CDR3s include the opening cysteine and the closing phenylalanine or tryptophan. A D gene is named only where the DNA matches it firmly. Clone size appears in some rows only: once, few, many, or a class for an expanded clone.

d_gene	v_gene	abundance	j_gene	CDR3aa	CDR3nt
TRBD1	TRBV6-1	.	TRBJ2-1	CASSETGYNEQFF	TGTGCCAGCAGTGAGACAGGGTATAATGAGCAGTTCTTC
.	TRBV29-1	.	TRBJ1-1	CSVAGADTEAFF	TGCAGCGTTGCAGGGGCCGACACTGAAGCTTTCTTT
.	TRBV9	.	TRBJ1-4	CASSPGAEKLFF	TGTGCCAGCAGCCCTGGCGCGGAGAAACTGTTTTTT
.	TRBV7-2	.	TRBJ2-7	CASTSSSYEQYF	TGTGCCAGCACCTCCAGCTCCTACGAGCAGTACTTC
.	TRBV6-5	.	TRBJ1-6	CASSYSAEFYNSPLHF	TGTGCCAGCAGTTACTCGGCGGAGTTCTATAATTCACCCCTCCACTTT
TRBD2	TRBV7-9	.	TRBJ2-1	CASSFGTSRYNEQFF	TGTGCCAGCAGCTTCGGGACTAGCCGTTACAATGAGCAGTTCTTC
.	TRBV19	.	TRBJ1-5	CASSVRVSNQPQHF	TGTGCCAGTAGTGTGAGGGTTAGCAATCAGCCCCAGCATTTT
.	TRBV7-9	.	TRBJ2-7	CASSWTSYEQYF	TGTGCCAGCAGCTGGACATCCTACGAGCAGTACTTC
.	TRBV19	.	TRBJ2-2	CASSPGTSTGELFF	TGTGCCAGTAGCCCCGGGACATCGACCGGGGAGCTGTTTTTT
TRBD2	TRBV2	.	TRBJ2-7	CASRLAGLSYEQYF	TGTGCCAGCAGGCTAGCGGGGTTATCCTACGAGCAGTACTTC
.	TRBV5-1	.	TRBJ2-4	CASSLLPGHENIQYF	TGCGCCAGCAGCTTATTACCGGGTCATGAAAACATTCAGTACTTC
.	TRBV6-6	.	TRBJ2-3	CASIQRGLGTDTQYF	TGTGCCAGCATCCAACGAGGGCTTGGCACAGATACGCAGTATTTT
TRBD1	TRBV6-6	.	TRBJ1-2	CASSTGQGNYGYTF	TGTGCCAGCAGTACCGGACAGGGAAACTATGGCTACACCTTC
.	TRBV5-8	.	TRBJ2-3	CASSLVNRHTQYF	TGTGCCAGCAGCTTGGTTAACAGACATACGCAGTATTTT
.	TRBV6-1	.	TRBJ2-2	CASRGLVSTGELFF	TGTGCCAGCAGGGGACTGGTCTCCACCGGGGAGCTGTTTTTT
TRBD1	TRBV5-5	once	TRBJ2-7	CASSPTGFEQYF	TGTGCCAGCAGCCCGACAGGGTTCGAGCAGTACTTC
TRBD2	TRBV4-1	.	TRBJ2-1	CASSPLVASGTNNEQFF	TGCGCCAGCAGCCCCCTCGTGGCTAGCGGGACTAACAATGAGCAGTTCTTC
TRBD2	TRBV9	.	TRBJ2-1	CASSGGGRAYNEQFF	TGTGCCAGCAGCGGCGGCGGGAGGGCGTATAATGAGCAGTTCTTC
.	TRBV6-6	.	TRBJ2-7	CASSYSNVGYEQYF	TGTGCCAGCAGTTACTCGAACGTCGGCTACGAGCAGTACTTC
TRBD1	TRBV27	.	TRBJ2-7	CASGSGGVYEQYF	TGTGCCAGTGGATCAGGGGGAGTCTACGAGCAGTACTTC
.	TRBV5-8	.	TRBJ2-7	CASSLSLRQGLTYEQYF	TGTGCCAGCAGCTTATCCTTAAGGCAGGGGCTCACCTACGAGCAGTACTTC
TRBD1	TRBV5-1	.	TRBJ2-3	CASSPGQASTDTQYF	TGCGCCAGCAGCCCAGGACAGGCCTCCACAGATACGCAGTATTTT